Only a few counts were recorded for the clone carrying this T cell receptor beta chain. What it binds is not known. This specimen comes from a study of T cells after yellow fever vaccination. Study-level results: A small proportion of clonotypes was detected in both the CD4 and CD8 compartments.

TCRdb passed the 5' RACE reads through MiXCR, listing each CDR3 protein once. The profile shows some 340,000 distinct CDR3 sequences, about 10% of them singletons. Material: CD4+ T cells sorted from PBMCs, obtained 45 days after the yellow fever booster vaccination. This TCR was sampled from a man aged 18 to 30 who received the YFV17D yellow fever vaccine.

DNA of the CDR3: TGTGCCAGCAGTCCGGGACAGGCCTTATTAGACATTCAGTACTTC. Its translation: CASSPGQALLDIQYF. The gene calls are TRBV12-3 or TRBV12-4 and TRBJ2-4; 8 nucleotides match TRBD1. Trimming at V came to 5 bases and at J to 8 bases, leaving 11 bases not matched to a gene. This CDR3 comprises 15 residues.